This T cell receptor (beta chain) was recovered during a study of blood T cell repertoires in COVID-19. Study-wide context: Both acute and convalescent COVID-19 samples were obtained from the United States, Italy and Spain.

Using immunoSEQ multiplex PCR, the repertoire was profiled, and TCRdb retains in-frame clones only, with some absent. The sample contains 95,000 to 110,000 clones, roughly 88% of which appear only once. Material for sequencing was peripheral blood. The receptor was isolated from a human donor in a cohort sampled during active COVID-19.

For the CDR3, the DNA is TGTGCCAGCAGTTTATCGCGGGAGGGAAGAGGGGAGCTGTTTTTT. It translates to CASSLSREGRGELFF. The chain employs TRBV6-2 or TRBV6-3 and TRBJ2-2; TRBD2 matches at 9 bases. V was pared by 4 bases and J by 8 bases, with 8 bases of the junction left unmatched. The germline V gene has CDR1 MNHEY and CDR2 SVGEGT. This CDR3 comprises 15 residues.